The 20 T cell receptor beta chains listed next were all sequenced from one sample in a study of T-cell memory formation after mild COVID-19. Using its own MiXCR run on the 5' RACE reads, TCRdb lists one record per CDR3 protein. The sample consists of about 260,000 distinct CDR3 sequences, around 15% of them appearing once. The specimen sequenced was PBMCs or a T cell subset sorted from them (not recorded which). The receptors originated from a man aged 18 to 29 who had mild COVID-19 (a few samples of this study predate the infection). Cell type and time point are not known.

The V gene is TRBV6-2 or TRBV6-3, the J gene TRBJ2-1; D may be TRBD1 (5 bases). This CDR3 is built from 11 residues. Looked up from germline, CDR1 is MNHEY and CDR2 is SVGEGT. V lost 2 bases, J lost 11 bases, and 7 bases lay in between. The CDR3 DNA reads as TGTGCCAGCAGTTACCAGGGTCAGCAGTTCTTC. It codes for CASSYQGQQFF.

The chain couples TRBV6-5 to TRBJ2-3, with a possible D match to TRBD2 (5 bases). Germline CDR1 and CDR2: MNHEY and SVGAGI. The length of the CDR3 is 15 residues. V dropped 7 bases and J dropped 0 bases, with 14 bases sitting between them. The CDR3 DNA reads TGTGCCAGCAACCCCTACACGGGGAGCACAGATACGCAGTATTTT. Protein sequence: CASNPYTGSTDTQYF.

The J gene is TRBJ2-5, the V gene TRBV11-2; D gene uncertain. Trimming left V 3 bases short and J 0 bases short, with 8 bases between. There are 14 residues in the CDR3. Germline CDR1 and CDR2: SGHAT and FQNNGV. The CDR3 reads CASSLKLYQETQYF. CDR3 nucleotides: TGTGCCAGCAGCTTGAAGCTGTACCAAGAGACCCAGTACTTC.

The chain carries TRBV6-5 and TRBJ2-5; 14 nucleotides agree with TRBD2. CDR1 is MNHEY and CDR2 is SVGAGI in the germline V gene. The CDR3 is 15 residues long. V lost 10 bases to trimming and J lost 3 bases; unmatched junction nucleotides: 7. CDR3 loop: CATGRLAGGKETQYF. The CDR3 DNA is TGTGCCACCGGACGACTAGCGGGGGGGAAAGAGACCCAGTACTTC.

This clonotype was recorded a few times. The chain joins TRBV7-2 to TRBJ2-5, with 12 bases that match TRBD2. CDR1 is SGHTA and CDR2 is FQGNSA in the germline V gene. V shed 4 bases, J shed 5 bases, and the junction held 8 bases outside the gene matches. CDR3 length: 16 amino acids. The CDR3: CASSYPSGGALETQYF. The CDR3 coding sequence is TGTGCCAGCAGCTACCCTAGCGGGGGGGCCCTGGAGACCCAGTACTTC.

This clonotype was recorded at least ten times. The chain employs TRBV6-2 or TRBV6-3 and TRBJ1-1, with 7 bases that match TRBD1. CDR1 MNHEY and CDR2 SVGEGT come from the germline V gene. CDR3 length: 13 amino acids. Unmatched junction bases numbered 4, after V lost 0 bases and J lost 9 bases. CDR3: CASSYSDRAKAFF. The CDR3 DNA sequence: TGTGCCAGCAGTTACTCCGACAGGGCCAAAGCTTTCTTT.

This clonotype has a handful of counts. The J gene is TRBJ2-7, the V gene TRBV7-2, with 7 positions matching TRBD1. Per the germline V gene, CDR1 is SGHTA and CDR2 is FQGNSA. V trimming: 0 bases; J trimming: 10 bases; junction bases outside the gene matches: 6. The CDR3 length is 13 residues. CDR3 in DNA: TGTGCCAGCAGCTTAGCGGGACAGTCGGGACAGTACTTC. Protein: CASSLAGQSGQYF. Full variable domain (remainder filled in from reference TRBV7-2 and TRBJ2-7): GAGVSQSPSNKVTEKGKDVELRCDPISGHTALYWYRQSLGQGLEFLIYFQGNSAPDKSGLPSDRFSAERTGGSVSTLTIQRTQQEDSAVYLCASSLAGQSGQYFGPGTRLTVT.

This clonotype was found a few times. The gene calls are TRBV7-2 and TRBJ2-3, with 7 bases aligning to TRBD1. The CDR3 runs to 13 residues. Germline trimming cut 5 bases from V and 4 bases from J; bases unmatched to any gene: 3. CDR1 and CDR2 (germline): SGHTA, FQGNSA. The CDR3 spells CASSRGQPDTQYF. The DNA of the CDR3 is TGTGCCAGCAGCAGGGGACAGCCAGATACGCAGTATTTT.

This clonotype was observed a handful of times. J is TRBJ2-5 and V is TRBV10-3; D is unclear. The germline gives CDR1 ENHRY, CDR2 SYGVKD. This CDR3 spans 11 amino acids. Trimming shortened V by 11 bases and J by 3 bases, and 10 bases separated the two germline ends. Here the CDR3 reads CARRREETQYF. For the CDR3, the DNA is TGTGCCCGCCGCCGGGAAGAGACCCAGTACTTC.

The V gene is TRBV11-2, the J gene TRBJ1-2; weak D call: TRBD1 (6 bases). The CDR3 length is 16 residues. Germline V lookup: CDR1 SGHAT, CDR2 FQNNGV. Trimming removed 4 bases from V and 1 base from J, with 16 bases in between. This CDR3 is CASSWAHAGDNYGYTF. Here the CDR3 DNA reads TGTGCCAGCAGCTGGGCTCATGCAGGGGATAACTATGGCTACACCTTC.

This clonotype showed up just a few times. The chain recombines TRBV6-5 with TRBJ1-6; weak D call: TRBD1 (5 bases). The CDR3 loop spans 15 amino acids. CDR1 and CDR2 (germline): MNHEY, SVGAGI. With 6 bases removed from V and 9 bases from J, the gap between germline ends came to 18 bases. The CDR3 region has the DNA TGTGCCAGCAGACCACAGGAAACCCTGGGTTCACCCCTCCACTTT. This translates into CASRPQETLGSPLHF.

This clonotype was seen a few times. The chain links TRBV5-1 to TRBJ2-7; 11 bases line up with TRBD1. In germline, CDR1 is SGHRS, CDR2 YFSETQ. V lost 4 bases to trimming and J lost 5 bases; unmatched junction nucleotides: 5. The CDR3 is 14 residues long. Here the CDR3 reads CASSIGTGGNEQYF. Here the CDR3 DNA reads TGCGCCAGCAGCATCGGGACAGGGGGAAACGAGCAGTACTTC. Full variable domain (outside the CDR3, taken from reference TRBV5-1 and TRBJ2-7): KAGVTQTPRYLIKTRGQQVTLSCSPISGHRSVSWYQQTPGQGLQFLFEYFSETQRNKGNFPGRFSGRQFSNSRSEMNVSTLELGDSALYLCASSIGTGGNEQYFGPGTRLTVT.

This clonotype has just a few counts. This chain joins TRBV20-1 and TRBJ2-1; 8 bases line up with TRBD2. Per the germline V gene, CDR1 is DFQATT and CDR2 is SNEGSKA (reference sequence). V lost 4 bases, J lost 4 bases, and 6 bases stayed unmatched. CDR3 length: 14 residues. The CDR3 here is CSATSGGLYNEQFF. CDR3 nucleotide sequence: TGCAGTGCTACGAGCGGGGGCCTGTACAATGAGCAGTTCTTC.

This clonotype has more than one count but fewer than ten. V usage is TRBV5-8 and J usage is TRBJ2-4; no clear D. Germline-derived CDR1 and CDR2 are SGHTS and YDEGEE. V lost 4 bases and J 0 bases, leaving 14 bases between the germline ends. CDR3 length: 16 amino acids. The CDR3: CASSVRDTPAKNIQYF. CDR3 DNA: TGTGCCAGCAGCGTTCGAGACACTCCAGCCAAAAACATTCAGTACTTC.

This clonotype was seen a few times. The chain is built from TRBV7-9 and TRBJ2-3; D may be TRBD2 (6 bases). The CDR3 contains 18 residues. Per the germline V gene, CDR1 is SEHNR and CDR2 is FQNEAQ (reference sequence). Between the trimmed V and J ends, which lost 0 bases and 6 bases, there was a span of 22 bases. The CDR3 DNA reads TGTGCCAGCAGCTTAGCCCTGGGACTCGTGGCGGACACGGATACGCAGTATTTT. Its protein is CASSLALGLVADTDTQYF.

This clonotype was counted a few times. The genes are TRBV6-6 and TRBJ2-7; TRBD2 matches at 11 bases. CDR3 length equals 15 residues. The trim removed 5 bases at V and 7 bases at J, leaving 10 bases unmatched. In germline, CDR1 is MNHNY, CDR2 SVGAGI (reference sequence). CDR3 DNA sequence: TGTGCCAGCAGTCCCCTTAGCGGGGGGGGATGGGAGCAGTACTTC. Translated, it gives CASSPLSGGGWEQYF.

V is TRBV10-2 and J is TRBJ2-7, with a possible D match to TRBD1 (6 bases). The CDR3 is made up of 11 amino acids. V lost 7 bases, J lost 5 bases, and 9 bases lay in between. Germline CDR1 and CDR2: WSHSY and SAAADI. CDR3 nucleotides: TGCGCCAGCAAAGCAGGGGACGAGCAGTACTTC. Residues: CASKAGDEQYF.

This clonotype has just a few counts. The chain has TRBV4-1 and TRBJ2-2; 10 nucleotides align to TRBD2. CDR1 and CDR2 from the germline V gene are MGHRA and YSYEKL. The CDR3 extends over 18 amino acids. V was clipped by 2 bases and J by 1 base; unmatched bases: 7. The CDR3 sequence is CASSQLGLADLNTGELFF. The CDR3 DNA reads TGCGCCAGCAGCCAATTAGGACTAGCGGACTTGAACACCGGGGAGCTGTTTTTT.

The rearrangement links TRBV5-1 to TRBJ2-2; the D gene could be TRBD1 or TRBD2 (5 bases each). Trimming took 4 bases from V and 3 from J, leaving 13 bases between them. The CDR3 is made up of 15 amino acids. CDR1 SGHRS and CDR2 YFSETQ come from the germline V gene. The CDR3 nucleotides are TGCGCCAGCAGCCGAGGGGACGGAGACACCGGGGAGCTGTTTTTT. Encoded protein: CASSRGDGDTGELFF.

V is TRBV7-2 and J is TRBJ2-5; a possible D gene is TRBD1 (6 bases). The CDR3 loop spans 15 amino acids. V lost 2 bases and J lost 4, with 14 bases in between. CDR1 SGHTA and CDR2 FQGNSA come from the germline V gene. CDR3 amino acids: CASSLQGTLLETQYF. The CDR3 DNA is TGTGCCAGCAGCTTACAAGGGACACTATTAGAGACCCAGTACTTC.